This T cell receptor (beta chain) was retrieved from a study of blood T cell repertoires in COVID-19. Study as a whole: Italy, Spain and the United States were the sources of the convalescent and acute COVID-19 samples. PBMCs, B-cell-depleted T cells, or T cells provided the cDNA or gDNA that made up the material.

In the authors' workflow: How many nucleated cells were present was estimated from reference gene primer amplification. Some clones are missing from TCRdb's copy, which holds only in-frame ones; the method was immunoSEQ multiplex PCR. Clonal size and the V and J genes are those of that table, whereas D and trimming came from the DNA. The sample gives tens of thousands of clones, about four fifths of which show up once; around 47% is in the top ten. The receptor was derived from a human donor in a cohort sampled during active COVID-19. The sample comprised peripheral blood.

In nucleotides, the CDR3 is TGTGCCAGTAGTATAAGGGCACAGGTACAAGAGACCCAGTACTTC. Its protein product is CASSIRAQVQETQYF. The chain has TRBV19 and TRBJ2-5, with D possibly TRBD1 on 5 matching bases. Germline V gene data show CDR1 as LNHDA and CDR2 as SQIVND (reference sequence). The CDR3 contains 15 residues. V lost 2 bases and J lost 2, with 12 bases in between.